The clone carrying this T cell receptor beta chain was picked up a small number of times. Two negative PCRs, clearance, or symptom resolution had been documented for recovered Cohort 3 donors. The CDR3 contains 14 residues. Germline lookup yields CDR1 LGHNA and CDR2 YSLEER. V was pared by 0 bases and J by 4 bases, with 7 bases between. This entry is derived from a study of blood T cell repertoires in COVID-19. On the study more broadly: The United States, Italy and Spain provided the acute and convalescent COVID-19 samples.

Original processing notes: Quantification of nucleated cells was approximated via reference gene primer amplification. Produced via immunoSEQ multiplex PCR; TCRdb's table is partial and in-frame only. The V and J calls and clone size are taken from that table; D and trimming were inferred from the DNA. The sample contains over 200,000 clones, 84% of which appear only once. The V call is TRBV4-3, the J call TRBJ2-1, with D unresolved. The specimen sequenced was PBMCs or T cells enriched from blood (not recorded which). This clonotype originated in a man aged 60 to 75 who had recovered from COVID-19. The CDR3, as DNA: TGCGCCAGCAGCCAAGAGCGGTGGTACAATGAGCAGTTCTTC. Translating it yields CASSQERWYNEQFF.